This T cell receptor beta chain was identified during a study of shared clonotypes between healthy human individuals. Clones were read by immunoSEQ multiplex PCR, and TCRdb kept only the in-frame ones, dropping some. The sample has about 680,000 clones, approximately 90% seen once; the top ten hold more than 20%. Germline-derived CDR1 and CDR2 are SQVTM and ANQGSEA. The CDR3 loop spans 13 amino acids. The V end was cut by 7 bases, the J end by 7 bases, with 17 bases between. Positively selected for CCR7, the CD45RO-negative cells used as naive CD8 cells excluded terminally differentiated effector memory CD45RA+ cells.

Sequenced material: naive CD8+ T cells sorted from blood. The chain joins TRBV29-1 to TRBJ2-1, with D possibly TRBD2 on 6 matching bases. The source of this sequence is a man aged 25-45 years in good health. CDR3 in DNA: TGCAGCGGTCGGCTAGCGAACATGAATGAGCAGTTCTTC. This encodes CSGRLANMNEQFF.